These T cell receptor beta chains were read from a single sample in a study of T cell repertoires in cytomegalovirus infection. TCRdb ran MiXCR on the reads and lists one entry per CDR3 protein. Of a few hundred thousand distinct CDR3 sequences listed, less than 25% are singletons. The antigens these receptors bind are not known. Source: cultured PBMCs, taken from culture after CMV antigen stimulation. The receptors derive from a human donor in good health (CMV status not recorded). Some clones in this sample may be carry-over from other donors' samples. Both conserved end residues are part of each CDR3. The order of the fields is J gene, D gene, clone size, V gene, CDR3 DNA, CDR3 protein. A D gene is named only where the DNA matches it firmly. Expanded clones get a size class; other rows say once, few or many, or leave the size out.

TRBJ2-7	TRBD1	NA	TRBV3-1	TGTGCCAGCAGCCGCCCCGGACAGGGGGCTTACGAGCAGTACTTC	CASSRPGQGAYEQYF
TRBJ2-3	TRBD2	NA	TRBV29-1	TGCAGCGTTGAGGAGGCGGGAGTTGGGGATACGCAGTATTTT	CSVEEAGVGDTQYF
TRBJ2-3	NA	NA	TRBV4-3	TGCGCCAGCAGCCAAGAGGAAGGGCTATTCGGCACAGATACGCAGTATTTT	CASSQEEGLFGTDTQYF
TRBJ1-2	NA	many	TRBV7-8	TGTGCCAGCAGCTTGGTACCTAACTATGGCTACACCTTC	CASSLVPNYGYTF
TRBJ1-1	NA	few	TRBV2	TGTGCCAAAACAAAGGACACGACGGACACTGAAGCTTTCTTT	CAKTKDTTDTEAFF
TRBJ2-1	TRBD2	many	TRBV20-1	TGCAGTGCCTCCTCACCCGGACTAGCTTCGTTAAATGAGCAGTTCTTC	CSASSPGLASLNEQFF
TRBJ1-1	NA	NA	TRBV7-3	TGTGCCAGCAGCTTAATAATCAGGGTGAAAAACACTGAAGCTTTCTTT	CASSLIIRVKNTEAFF
TRBJ2-1	NA	many	TRBV12-3/TRBV12-4	TGTGCCAGCAGTTTGCCGGGACACAGCTACAATGAGCAGTTCTTC	CASSLPGHSYNEQFF
TRBJ1-5	TRBD1	many	TRBV7-2	TGTGCCAGCAGCCCGAGTTTCTGGACAGGGGGCGGCAATCAGCCCCAGCATTTT	CASSPSFWTGGGNQPQHF
TRBJ1-5	TRBD1	few	TRBV6-8	TGTGCCAGCCTGGGAAGGGGGCCTAGCAATCAGCCCCAGCATTTT	CASLGRGPSNQPQHF
TRBJ2-5	TRBD2	NA	TRBV15	TGTGCCACCAGCGTCGGGACTAATATTAACCAAGAGACCCAGTACTTC	CATSVGTNINQETQYF
TRBJ1-4	NA	once	TRBV20-1	TGCAGTGCTCAGAGACCCAATGAAAAACTGTTTTTT	CSAQRPNEKLFF
TRBJ2-5	TRBD2	NA	TRBV19	TGTGCCAGTAGTACCGGACTAGCGGGGCCTCAAGAGACCCAGTACTTC	CASSTGLAGPQETQYF
TRBJ2-1	NA	NA	TRBV7-2	TGTGCCAGCAGCTCCACCCTGAGCTCCTACAATGAGCAGTTCTTC	CASSSTLSSYNEQFF
TRBJ2-1	TRBD2	NA	TRBV6-5	TGTGCCAGCAGTGAAACGACTAGCGGGTACTCCTACAATGAGCAGTTCTTC	CASSETTSGYSYNEQFF
TRBJ2-5	NA	NA	TRBV15	TGTGCCACCAGCCTAAGGGCCTCAGAGACCCAGTACTTC	CATSLRASETQYF
TRBJ1-6	TRBD1	few	TRBV12-3/TRBV12-4	TGTGCCAGCTGGCGGACAGGGGAGAATTCACCCCTCCACTTT	CASWRTGENSPLHF
TRBJ2-4	NA	few	TRBV4-1	TGCGCCAGCAGCCAGGTTGCGGGACTAGCCAAAAACATTCAGTACTTC	CASSQVAGLAKNIQYF
TRBJ2-1	NA	NA	TRBV19	TGTGCCAGTATGGGGGCAAGCTCCTACAATGAGCAGTTCTTC	CASMGASSYNEQFF
TRBJ1-5	NA	NA	TRBV7-6	TGTGCCAGCAGCCCCACGGACGGCCCCAATCAGCCCCAGCATTTT	CASSPTDGPNQPQHF
TRBJ1-4	NA	few	TRBV7-9	TGTGCCAGCAGCTTAGGGGACGTCCAAAGTGAAAAACTGTTTTTT	CASSLGDVQSEKLFF
TRBJ1-3	NA	few	TRBV4-2	TGTGCCAGCAGCCAAGAAGAGAGCTCTGGAAACACCATATATTTT	CASSQEESSGNTIYF
TRBJ1-1	NA	NA	TRBV12-3/TRBV12-4	TGTGCCAGCAGTCGACAGCAAAACACTGAAGCTTTCTTT	CASSRQQNTEAFF
TRBJ1-1	NA	many	TRBV5-4	TGTGCCAGCAGCTTGGACAGAAATTTGAACACTGAAGCTTTCTTT	CASSLDRNLNTEAFF
TRBJ2-3	NA	NA	TRBV5-1	TGCGCCAGCAGCTTGGCTCAGTCCAGCACAGATACGCAGTATTTT	CASSLAQSSTDTQYF
TRBJ2-7	NA	many	TRBV6-6	TGTGCCAGCAGTTACAGGCAGGTCTACGAGCAGTACTTC	CASSYRQVYEQYF
TRBJ2-3	NA	few	TRBV5-5	TGTGCCAGCAGCTTGGAATATACGGATACGCAGTATTTT	CASSLEYTDTQYF